The 20 T cell receptor beta chains in this list originate from one sample, sequenced in a study of human T cells and chemical hapten exposure. MiXCR was run by TCRdb on the RACE reads, yielding one entry per CDR3 protein. The sample has approximately 350,000 distinct CDR3 sequences, around 7% seen once. Stated time point: patch test 1, 2 weeks after DPC sensitization. Treatment: therapeutic diphenylcyclopropenone sensitization with weekly scalp DPC. Sequencing used whole blood, obtained in connection with sensitization to the hapten diphenylcyclopropenone (DPC). The origin of the receptors is a woman in her late teens or twenties with alopecia areata. Some clones in this sample may be carry-over from other donors' samples.

This clonotype was picked up many times. The rearrangement uses TRBV5-1 and TRBJ2-2, with D uncertain. Germline CDR1 SGHRS, CDR2 YFSETQ. The CDR3 extends over 14 amino acids. Trimming took off 1 base at V and 1 base at J, with 5 bases between the two ends. Here the CDR3 reads CASSLLGNTGELFF. CDR3 nucleotide sequence: TGCGCCAGCAGCTTGCTAGGGAACACCGGGGAGCTGTTTTTT. Variable domain in full (rest from reference TRBV5-1 and TRBJ2-2): KAGVTQTPRYLIKTRGQQVTLSCSPISGHRSVSWYQQTPGQGLQFLFEYFSETQRNKGNFPGRFSGRQFSNSRSEMNVSTLELGDSALYLCASSLLGNTGELFFGEGSRLTVL.

Worth noting for this clonotype: This may be a read error: a much more frequent sequence differs by one nucleotide. This rearrangement joins TRBV3-1 to TRBJ2-2; D call uncertain. Germline values: CDR1 LGHDT, CDR2 YNNKEL (reference sequence). The CDR3 runs to 14 residues. V lost 4 bases, J lost 5 bases, and 11 bases lay in between. The CDR3 DNA sequence: TGTGCCAGCAGCCGCCTAATGAAGACCGGGGAGCTGTTTTTT. Translation gives CASSRLMKTGELFF.

This clonotype has just a few counts. The rearrangement joins TRBV9 to TRBJ2-7, with 12 bases lining up with TRBD2. The CDR3 is 15 residues long. Germline V lookup: CDR1 SGDLS, CDR2 YYNGEE. Unmatched junction bases numbered 2, after V lost 0 bases and J lost 4 bases. The CDR3 loop reads CASSVGTSGEYEQYF. The DNA for the CDR3 is TGTGCCAGCAGCGTAGGGACTAGCGGGGAGTACGAGCAGTACTTC.

In the case of this clonotype: A much larger clone is a single base away; this may be a read error. V and J are TRBV5-1 and TRBJ2-3; D not resolved. The J call is uncertain, as TRBJ1-5 better fits the DNA end. Looked up from germline, CDR1 is SGHRS and CDR2 is YFSETQ. The CDR3 extends over 15 amino acids. CDR3 DNA: TGCGCCAGCAGCTTGTCTAGCCGAACCACAGATACGCAGCATTTT. Encoded protein: CASSLSSRTTDTQHF.

At least ten counts were recorded for this clonotype. The V call is TRBV29-1, the J call TRBJ2-5; either TRBD1 or TRBD2 may fit D (5 bases each). Per germline, CDR1 SQVTM and CDR2 ANQGSEA. V was shortened by 3 bases and J by 2 bases, with 22 bases between the two germline ends. The CDR3 runs to 17 residues. The CDR3 DNA follows: TGCAGCGTTGAGGAAAGCTGGGGGACCCCGGAACAAGAGACCCAGTACTTC. Translation: CSVEESWGTPEQETQYF.

This clonotype has at least ten counts. The chain recombines TRBV6-5 with TRBJ2-5; 13 bases map to TRBD2. The CDR3 consists of 18 residues. Germline-derived CDR1 and CDR2 are MNHEY and SVGAGI. V lost 2 bases to trimming and J lost 3 bases; unmatched junction nucleotides: 9. The CDR3 spells CASSYGYTSGGAKETQYF. For the CDR3, the DNA is TGTGCCAGCAGTTACGGGTATACTAGCGGGGGGGCCAAAGAGACCCAGTACTTC.

This clonotype was counted ten times or more. This chain connects TRBV13 to TRBJ2-7; 10 bases align to TRBD2. Germline V CDR1 and CDR2: PRHDT, FYEKMQ (reference sequence). The V gene end was trimmed by 5 bases and the J gene end by 0 bases; junction bases not matched to a gene: 4. The CDR3 has 15 residues. CDR3 loop: CASSVGLAASYEQYF. In DNA form, the CDR3 reads TGTGCCAGCAGCGTCGGACTAGCGGCCTCCTACGAGCAGTACTTC.

This clonotype was counted ten times or more. The chain recombines TRBV9 with TRBJ2-3; 14 bases line up with TRBD2. Germline V gives CDR1 SGDLS, CDR2 YYNGEE. Losses at the gene ends were 1 base for V and 1 base for J; bases not matched to a gene: 5. CDR3 length: 18 residues. The CDR3 sequence is CASSVNPGLAGGTDTQYF. Written as DNA, the CDR3 is TGTGCCAGCAGCGTAAACCCGGGACTAGCGGGGGGCACAGATACGCAGTATTTT.

V and J are TRBV3-1 and TRBJ2-1; the D gene is possibly TRBD2 (6 bases). The CDR3 is made up of 14 amino acids. The germline V and J ends were trimmed by 2 bases and 7 bases, with 12 bases remaining between them. From germline, CDR1 is LGHDT and CDR2 YNNKEL (reference sequence). The CDR3 is CASSQPVGGNEQFF. CDR3 bases: TGTGCCAGCAGCCAACCTGTTGGGGGGAATGAGCAGTTCTTC.

The rearrangement links TRBV6-1 to TRBJ1-2; D gene ambiguous. The CDR3 runs 14 residues. The V gene lost 6 bases and the J gene lost 4 bases, with 15 bases spanning the gap. The germline V gene has CDR1 MNHNS and CDR2 SASEGT. Here the CDR3 reads CASRMGPGVYGYTF. CDR3 DNA sequence: TGTGCCAGCAGGATGGGCCCAGGTGTCTATGGCTACACCTTC.

This chain joins TRBV24-1 and TRBJ1-5; D call uncertain. CDR1 is KGHDR, CDR2 SFDVKD, per germline. Trimming removed 4 bases from V and 9 bases from J, with 12 bases in between. There are 13 residues in the CDR3. The DNA for the CDR3 is TGTGCCACCAGTGAGTCGGACCGATCGCCCCAGCATTTT. Encoded protein: CATSESDRSPQHF.

The J gene is TRBJ2-7, the V gene TRBV3-1; D ambiguous. Trimming pared 5 bases from V and 7 bases from J, leaving 15 bases between. The length of the CDR3 is 13 residues. The germline CDR1 and CDR2 sequences are LGHDT and YNNKEL (reference sequence). The CDR3, as DNA: TGTGCCAGCAGCGTAGGCCGCGAACGAGAGCAGTACTTC. Encoded protein: CASSVGREREQYF.

The CDR3 DNA follows: TGTGCCAGCAGGGAAGGGCTACACACAGATACGCAGTATTTT. Encoded protein: CASREGLHTDTQYF. J is TRBJ2-3 and V is TRBV9; D remains unclear. The CDR3 totals 14 residues. Trimming pared 5 bases from V and 2 bases from J, leaving 12 bases between. Germline lookup yields CDR1 SGDLS and CDR2 YYNGEE. The whole variable domain, remainder taken from reference TRBV9 and TRBJ2-3, is DSGVTQTPKHLITATGQRVTLRCSPRSGDLSVYWYQQSLDQGLQFLIQYYNGEERAKGNILERFSAQQFPDLHSELNLSSLELGDSALYFCASREGLHTDTQYFGPGTRLTVL.

This clonotype was observed at least ten times. The V and J genes are TRBV7-6 and TRBJ2-1; 8 positions agree with TRBD1. The CDR3 loop spans 18 amino acids. The trim removed 2 bases at V and 5 bases at J, leaving 14 bases unmatched. CDR1 SGHVS and CDR2 FNYEAQ come from the germline V gene. In DNA, the CDR3 is TGTGCCAGCAGCTTAAATCCAGGGGGCGCCGACTACGACAATGAGCAGTTCTTC. Its translation is CASSLNPGGADYDNEQFF. The full variable domain, with the rest looked up from reference TRBV7-6 and TRBJ2-1, is GAGVSQSPRYKVTKRGQDVALRCDPISGHVSLYWYRQALGQGPEFLTYFNYEAQQDKSGLPNDRFSAERPEGSISTLTIQRTEQRDSAMYRCASSLNPGGADYDNEQFFGPGTRLTVL.

The rearrangement joins TRBV29-1 to TRBJ2-1; 7 positions agree with TRBD1. J was trimmed by 12 bases and V by 3 bases; bases with no gene match: 8. Looked up from germline, CDR1 is SQVTM and CDR2 is ANQGSEA. This CDR3 contains 12 residues. DNA of the CDR3: TGCAGCGTTGATCAGGGGGTACAAGGGCAGTTCTTC. Its protein product is CSVDQGVQGQFF.

This clonotype came up many times. This chain links TRBV28 with TRBJ2-6; the D is unclear. This CDR3 is built from 16 residues. V was clipped by 6 bases and J by 0 bases, with 12 bases between them. Germline CDR1 reads MDHEN; CDR2 reads SYDVKM. The CDR3 DNA sequence: TGTGCCAGCAGGCCGCCTGGAAGCTCTGGGGCCAACGTCCTGACTTTC. It yields the protein CASRPPGSSGANVLTF.

The chain uses TRBV6-5 and TRBJ1-5, with TRBD1 as a possible D gene (6 bases). This CDR3 is 13 amino acids long. The V and J ends lost 6 bases and 4 bases respectively, with 10 bases between them. Germline V lookup: CDR1 MNHEY, CDR2 SVGAGI. DNA of the CDR3: TGTGCCAGCAGGGGGACAACGAATCAGCCCCAGCATTTT. Encoded protein: CASRGTTNQPQHF.

The genes are TRBV20-1 and TRBJ2-5; 13 positions agree with TRBD2. The V gene end was trimmed by 4 bases and the J gene end by 2 bases; junction bases not matched to a gene: 16. CDR3 length: 19 residues. CDR1 DFQATT and CDR2 SNEGSKA come from the germline V gene (reference sequence). CDR3 nucleotide sequence: TGCAGTGCTATAACAGACTCGCCCGGGACTAGCGGGGTACAAGAGACCCAGTACTTC. Its protein product is CSAITDSPGTSGVQETQYF.

The chain is built from TRBV6-5 and TRBJ1-2; D is unclear. This CDR3 is 13 amino acids long. With 0 bases removed from V and 8 bases from J, the gap between germline ends came to 10 bases. Germline V gene lookup returns CDR1 MNHEY and CDR2 SVGAGI. The CDR3 is CASSYSRSPGYTF. The CDR3 DNA reads TGTGCCAGCAGTTACTCAAGATCTCCCGGCTACACCTTC.

This clonotype was seen more than once but under ten times. The rearrangement joins TRBV7-8 to TRBJ1-1; D is possibly TRBD1 (6 bases). Trimming removed 5 bases at V and 3 bases at J, with 25 bases between. The CDR3 runs to 18 residues. CDR1 is SGHVS and CDR2 is FQNEAQ in the germline V gene. The CDR3 is CASSPYRVLNLGYTEAFF. CDR3 DNA: TGTGCCAGCAGCCCCTACAGGGTTTTGAATCTAGGGTACACTGAAGCTTTCTTT.